The 25 T cell receptor beta chains listed next were all sequenced from one sample in a study of cytomegalovirus exposure and HLA in healthy donors. Use of 60 Vbeta and 13 Jbeta primers characterized the PCR. The method was immunoSEQ multiplex PCR; TCRdb's version includes in-frame clones alone and lacks a portion of them. This sample has 160,000 or so clones, with roughly 88% found just once. Material: PBMCs. Receptors were obtained from a woman younger than 35 in good health and CMV-seronegative.

Only one count was recorded for this clone. The rearrangement joins TRBV6-1 to TRBJ1-5; 7 nucleotides match TRBD1. CDR3 length: 14 residues. With V trimmed by 9 bases and J by 4 bases, 9 bases remained unmatched. Germline V lookup: CDR1 MNHNS, CDR2 SASEGT. CDR3 coding DNA: TGTGCCAGTGGTAACAGGGGACGTAATCAGCCCCAGCATTTT. Its protein is CASGNRGRNQPQHF.

This CDR3 is CASSTPSLMNTEAFF. DNA for the CDR3: TGTGCCAGTAGTACCCCGTCCCTAATGAACACTGAAGCTTTCTTT. The chain employs TRBV19 and TRBJ1-1, with D unclear. Trimming cost V 4 bases and J 0 bases, with 12 bases left between them. Germline V lookup: CDR1 LNHDA, CDR2 SQIVND (reference sequence). CDR3 size: 15 residues.

The chain recombines TRBV6-1 with TRBJ1-6, with 9 bases aligning to TRBD1. The junction had 9 bases not matched to a gene; V was cut back by 0 bases and J by 9 bases. The CDR3 is 17 amino acids. CDR1 is MNHNS and CDR2 is SASEGT in the germline V gene. CDR3 region: CASSEARDRVRFSPLHF. The CDR3, as DNA: TGTGCCAGCAGTGAAGCGAGGGACAGGGTGAGATTTTCACCCCTCCACTTT.

The chain is built from TRBV7-8 and TRBJ1-5; 8 bases are shared with TRBD1. The CDR3 is 15 amino acids. Germline CDR1 SGHVS, CDR2 FQNEAQ. With V trimmed by 4 bases and J by 4 bases, 6 bases remained unmatched. CDR3 region: CASSSPTGVNQPQHF. The CDR3 bases are TGTGCCAGCAGCTCACCGACAGGGGTGAATCAGCCCCAGCATTTT.

V is TRBV19 and J is TRBJ1-2, with D possibly TRBD1 on 5 matching bases. The V and J ends lost 1 base and 4 bases respectively, with 16 bases between them. The CDR3 is made up of 16 amino acids. The germline V gene has CDR1 LNHDA and CDR2 SQIVND (reference sequence). CDR3 sequence: CASSIVTGAGGYGYTF. CDR3 sequence (DNA): TGTGCCAGTAGTATAGTGACGGGAGCTGGGGGCTATGGCTACACCTTC. Full variable domain (missing parts from reference TRBV19 and TRBJ1-2): DGGITQSPKYLFRKEGQNVTLSCEQNLNHDAMYWYRQDPGQGLRLIYYSQIVNDFQKGDIAEGYSVSREKKESFPLTVTSAQKNPTAFYLCASSIVTGAGGYGYTFGSGTRLTVV.

V and J are TRBV18 and TRBJ2-3, with D perhaps matching TRBD2 (6 bases). The V end was cut by 4 bases, the J end by 6 bases, with 23 bases between. Germline CDR1 reads KGHSH; CDR2 reads LQKENI. This CDR3 comprises 17 residues. The chain's CDR3 is CASSRGPGGDTRDTQYF. The DNA for the CDR3 is TGTGCCAGCTCACGCGGTCCCGGGGGAGATACCCGGGATACGCAGTATTTT.

V and J are TRBV6-5 and TRBJ1-2; D not resolved. CDR3 length: 15 residues. Germline CDR1 is MNHEY and CDR2 is SVGAGI. Trimming left V 2 bases short and J 4 bases short, with 14 bases between. The DNA for the CDR3 is TGTGCCAGCAGTTACAAACGACGGGTGCTCTATGGCTACACCTTC. It yields the protein CASSYKRRVLYGYTF.

The gene calls are TRBV11-3 and TRBJ1-5; weak D call: TRBD1 (6 bases). Germline-derived CDR1 and CDR2 are SGHNT and YENEEA. The CDR3 contains 14 residues. The V end lost 4 bases, the J end lost 7 bases, and 14 bases lay between the germline ends. The CDR3, as DNA: TGTGCCAGCAGCTCGATAAGACAGGTCCAGCCCCAGCATTTT. Protein product: CASSSIRQVQPQHF.

The rearrangement uses TRBV6-1 and TRBJ2-7, with 8 positions matching TRBD1. The CDR3 spans 15 residues. J gave up 1 base and V 8 bases, and 10 bases lay outside the gene matches. Germline lookup yields CDR1 MNHNS and CDR2 SASEGT. DNA of the CDR3: TGTGCCAGCGGGGGACAGGCGCTACCTTCCTACGAGCAGTACTTC. Amino acids: CASGGQALPSYEQYF.

The V call is TRBV18, the J call TRBJ2-7; TRBD2 matches 11 bases. The V gene end was trimmed by 0 bases and the J gene end by 6 bases; junction bases not matched to a gene: 10. Per the germline V gene, CDR1 is KGHSH and CDR2 is LQKENI. The CDR3 runs to 17 residues. CDR3 bases: TGTGCCAGCTCACCACCGGCTAGCGGGGGGATCCCTCGCGAGCAGTACTTC. Encoded protein: CASSPPASGGIPREQYF.

The chain is built from TRBV28 and TRBJ2-3, with D tentatively TRBD2 (7 bases). The CDR3 extends over 15 amino acids. Germline V gene data show CDR1 as MDHEN and CDR2 as SYDVKM. The V end was cut by 5 bases, the J end by 4 bases, with 16 bases between. This CDR3 reads CASSGAGAGADTQYF. The CDR3 coding sequence is TGTGCCAGCAGTGGCGCGGGGGCCGGAGCAGATACGCAGTATTTT.

The V gene is TRBV5-6, the J gene TRBJ2-7, with a possible D match to TRBD1 (6 bases). The CDR3 spans 16 residues. V was cut by 4 bases and J by 0 bases, with 17 bases left in between. The germline gives CDR1 SGHDT, CDR2 YYEEEE. The CDR3 loop is CASSLTGRISSYEQYF. CDR3 DNA: TGTGCCAGCAGCCTAACAGGGCGGATCTCCTCCTACGAGCAGTACTTC.

The chain recombines TRBV9 with TRBJ2-2; 8 bases fit TRBD1. Germline V CDR1 and CDR2: SGDLS, YYNGEE. The length of the CDR3 is 14 residues. The V and J ends lost 4 bases and 7 bases, in that order; junction bases with no gene match: 6. CDR3 residues: CASSPRTGRGELFF. The CDR3 DNA is TGTGCCAGCAGCCCCCGGACAGGGCGCGGGGAGCTGTTTTTT.

The rearrangement links TRBV7-7 to TRBJ1-1, with 9 nucleotides matching TRBD1. This CDR3 contains 13 residues. The junction had 0 bases not matched to a gene; V was cut back by 3 bases and J by 4 bases. Germline V gene lookup returns CDR1 SSHAT and CDR2 FNYEAQ (reference sequence). CDR3 amino acids: CASSLTGGTEAFF. The CDR3 bases are TGTGCCAGCAGCTTGACAGGGGGCACTGAAGCTTTCTTT. Full variable domain (remainder filled in from reference TRBV7-7 and TRBJ1-1): GAGVSQSPRYKVTKRGQDVTLRCDPISSHATLYWYQQALGQGPEFLTYFNYEAQPDKSGLPSDRFSAERPEGSISTLTIQRTEQRDSAMYRCASSLTGGTEAFFGQGTRLTVV.

The chain carries TRBV7-9 and TRBJ1-3; D is unclear. The V gene's germline CDR1 is SEHNR and CDR2 FQNEAQ (reference sequence). The ends were cut back, 6 bases at V and 4 bases at J, with 10 bases in the middle. The CDR3 runs to 13 residues. The CDR3 coding sequence is TGTGCCAGCAGACGGGATTTAGGAAACACCATATATTTT. Amino acid sequence: CASRRDLGNTIYF.

The chain couples TRBV15 to TRBJ2-3; 7 nucleotides align to TRBD2. V trimming: 1 base; J trimming: 7 bases; junction bases outside the gene matches: 5. This CDR3 has 14 residues. Germline V gene sequence: CDR1 LNHNV, CDR2 YYDKDF (reference sequence). This chain's CDR3 is CATSRGELANTQYF. In DNA, the CDR3 is TGTGCCACCAGCAGAGGAGAACTAGCGAATACGCAGTATTTT.

The chain recombines TRBV7-2 with TRBJ2-3, with D possibly matching TRBD2 (6 bases). There are 15 residues in the CDR3. The germline CDR1 and CDR2 sequences are SGHTA and FQGNSA. Trimming removed 1 base from V and 1 base from J, with 9 bases in between. This CDR3 reads CASSLGKRGTDTQYF. The CDR3 coding sequence is TGTGCCAGCAGCTTAGGAAAGCGGGGCACAGATACGCAGTATTTT.

The chain combines TRBV7-3 with TRBJ2-3; 7 bases match TRBD2. From germline, CDR1 is SGHTA and CDR2 FQGTGA. V lost 5 bases and J lost 3; bases outside the gene matches: 8. This CDR3 has 15 amino acids. The CDR3, as DNA: TGTGCCAGCAGCCCCCTGGGCGGGGGAACAGATACGCAGTATTTT. Protein product: CASSPLGGGTDTQYF.

The V call is TRBV5-1, the J call TRBJ1-4, with D tentatively TRBD1 (5 bases). The V gene's germline CDR1 is SGHRS and CDR2 YFSETQ. Deletions cut 0 bases from V and 5 bases from J, with 14 bases between. This CDR3 contains 16 residues. CDR3 DNA sequence: TGCGCCAGCAGCTTGGGCCCCAGGGATGGGAATGAAAAACTGTTTTTT. As protein: CASSLGPRDGNEKLFF.

Here the CDR3 reads CASSPQSGQLNQPQHF. CDR3 nucleotide sequence: TGTGCCAGCAGTCCCCAGTCGGGACAGTTAAATCAGCCCCAGCATTTT. The chain joins TRBV28 to TRBJ1-5; 7 positions match TRBD1. CDR1 and CDR2 from the germline V gene are MDHEN and SYDVKM. V was pared by 5 bases and J by 4 bases, with 11 bases of the junction left unmatched. The CDR3 consists of 16 residues.

The V call is TRBV6-1, the J call TRBJ2-7, with D possibly TRBD1 on 6 matching bases. Per the germline V gene, CDR1 is MNHNS and CDR2 is SASEGT. The V gene lost 7 bases and the J gene lost 0 bases, with 13 bases spanning the gap. CDR3 size: 14 residues. The CDR3 sequence is CASTLTGSSYEQYF. CDR3 DNA: TGTGCCAGCACACTAACAGGGAGCTCCTACGAGCAGTACTTC.

CDR3 region: CASSPRQDTEAFF. CDR3 DNA: TGTGCCAGCAGCCCACGACAGGACACTGAAGCTTTCTTT. V is TRBV4-2 and J is TRBJ1-1; possibly TRBD1 for D (6 bases). The germline gives CDR1 LGHNA, CDR2 YNFKEQ. With 4 bases removed from V and 3 bases from J, the gap between germline ends came to 9 bases. There are 13 residues in the CDR3.

This clone was seen a few times. This rearrangement joins TRBV7-9 to TRBJ2-7; possible D gene TRBD1, 5 bases. V lost 5 bases to trimming and J lost 7 bases, with 21 bases between them. Germline lookup yields CDR1 SEHNR and CDR2 FQNEAQ (reference sequence). This CDR3 is 15 amino acids long. Here the CDR3 DNA reads TGTGCCAGCAGCGGCCCCCAGGGCAGTTCCGGGGAGCAGTACTTC. This codes for CASSGPQGSSGEQYF.

V gene TRBV15 combines with J gene TRBJ2-7; TRBD1 aligns across 9 bases. Germline lookup yields CDR1 LNHNV and CDR2 YYDKDF (reference sequence). This CDR3 has 14 amino acids. Trimming cost V 1 base and J 5 bases; bases outside gene matches: 3. The CDR3 nucleotides are TGTGCCACCAGCAGAGGGGACAGGGACCACGAGCAGTACTTC. It yields the protein CATSRGDRDHEQYF.

The chain employs TRBV5-1 and TRBJ1-2; D gene ambiguous. Between the trimmed V and J ends, which lost 0 bases and 3 bases, there was a span of 12 bases. This CDR3 spans 15 amino acids. The V gene's germline CDR1 is SGHRS and CDR2 YFSETQ. This CDR3 reads CASSLVRGADYGYTF. The DNA of the CDR3 is TGCGCCAGCAGCTTGGTTCGGGGAGCGGACTATGGCTACACCTTC.